This T cell receptor beta chain stems from a study of memory CD4+ T cells and cytomegalovirus serostatus. The study, taken as a whole, reports: Median bootstrapped AUC for CMV status was just under 0.97 originally, just under 0.93 US-trained.

CDR1 is GTSNPN, CDR2 SVGIG, per germline (reference sequence). Trimming took 0 bases from V and 8 from J, leaving 10 bases between them. The CDR3 runs to 13 residues. The protocol was immunoSEQ multiplex PCR, while the TCRdb copy is restricted to in-frame clones and leaves out a portion. In the table there are some 44,000 clones, 77% of which are singletons. This clone was seen only a few times. Its antigen is unidentified. The sort gate was single viable CD3+CD4+CD8-CD45RO+ cells for memory CD4+ T cells. Donors' CMV status reflects serum IgG against pp150, pp28, p38, p52. Sequenced input: memory CD4+ T cells from blood. This chain joins TRBV30 and TRBJ1-4, with D maybe TRBD1 (5 bases). This sequence was found in an adult in good health and CMV-seronegative. The DNA of the CDR3 is TGTGCCTGGAGTGTCAGGACATGGGAAAAACTGTTTTTT. It codes for CAWSVRTWEKLFF.